One and the same sample provided the 26 T cell receptor beta chains below, sequenced in a study of CD8 T cells in ankylosing spondylitis. Study-level results: What appeared characteristic of ankylosing spondylitis blood was a TCR beta motif of seven to nine highly homologous variants.

TCRdb re-called the 5' RACE reads with MiXCR, one entry per CDR3 protein. The repertoire consists of some 840,000 distinct CDR3 sequences, with over 9.5% occurring once and the leading ten covering just over 0.5%. No cognate antigen is known for these TCRs. Sequencing used blood, either unsorted or a sorted T cell fraction (not recorded which). These receptors all come from a male donor with ankylosing spondylitis.

This clonotype was picked up a small number of times. J is TRBJ1-5 and V is TRBV4-3, with D unclear. CDR1 LGHNA and CDR2 YSLEER come from the germline V gene. The CDR3 is 13 residues long. Trimming shortened V by 3 bases and J by 6 bases, and 9 bases separated the two germline ends. The CDR3 loop reads CASSHGRAQPQHF. In DNA form, the CDR3 reads TGCGCCAGCAGCCATGGGCGGGCTCAGCCCCAGCATTTT.

The V gene is TRBV28, the J gene TRBJ1-2, with 8 bases fitting TRBD1. Germline values: CDR1 MDHEN, CDR2 SYDVKM. The V gene end was trimmed by 11 bases and the J gene end by 1 base; junction bases not matched to a gene: 6. The CDR3 has 13 amino acids. The CDR3 here is CAGNRGGNYGYTF. In DNA, the CDR3 is TGTGCCGGAAACAGGGGGGGTAACTATGGCTACACCTTC.

This clonotype was seen only a few times. The chain recombines TRBV5-1 with TRBJ2-1; 8 nucleotides agree with TRBD1. Trimming at V came to 0 bases and at J to 7 bases, leaving 3 bases not matched to a gene. There are 14 residues in the CDR3. Germline V lookup: CDR1 SGHRS, CDR2 YFSETQ. Here the CDR3 DNA reads TGCGCCAGCAGCTTGGGGACAGGGAGGAATGAGCAGTTCTTC. Its protein product is CASSLGTGRNEQFF. Full variable domain (rest looked up from reference TRBV5-1 and TRBJ2-1): KAGVTQTPRYLIKTRGQQVTLSCSPISGHRSVSWYQQTPGQGLQFLFEYFSETQRNKGNFPGRFSGRQFSNSRSEMNVSTLELGDSALYLCASSLGTGRNEQFFGPGTRLTVL.

The chain is built from TRBV12-3 or TRBV12-4 and TRBJ2-7; no firm D call. The V and J ends lost 5 bases and 3 bases respectively, with 14 bases between them. The CDR3 sequence is 14 residues long. CDR3 nucleotide sequence: TGTGCCAGCAGTCCTCGGGCATTTTTCTACGAGCAGTACTTC. Translating gives CASSPRAFFYEQYF.

There are many counts of this clonotype. The V call is TRBV4-1, the J call TRBJ2-3; D ambiguous. The V end was cut by 4 bases, the J end by 2 bases, with 13 bases between. The CDR3 has 15 amino acids. Germline CDR1 is MGHRA and CDR2 is YSYEKL. The CDR3 DNA reads as TGCGCCAGCAGCCTTGTAGCCTACTACACAGATACGCAGTATTTT. Encoded protein: CASSLVAYYTDTQYF.

V usage is TRBV30 and J usage is TRBJ2-2; the match to TRBD1 covers 8 bases. CDR3 length: 12 amino acids. The V gene's germline CDR1 is GTSNPN and CDR2 SVGIG (reference sequence). The chain's CDR3 is CAGQGNTGELFF. The DNA of the CDR3 is TGTGCTGGACAGGGAAATACCGGGGAGCTGTTTTTT.

The chain uses TRBV27 and TRBJ2-1; 13 bases are shared with TRBD2. Germline V gene sequence: CDR1 MNHEY, CDR2 SMNVEV (reference sequence). V shed 10 bases, J shed 6 bases, and the junction held 6 bases outside the gene matches. The CDR3 has 14 residues. CDR3 DNA sequence: TGTGCCACACTAGCGGGAGGGCCTAGCAATGAGCAGTTCTTC. Translating it yields CATLAGGPSNEQFF.

This clonotype was detected only a few times. This chain connects TRBV10-3 to TRBJ2-7, with 8 bases fitting TRBD1. CDR1 is ENHRY, CDR2 SYGVKD, per germline. CDR3 length equals 13 residues. The ends lost 6 bases at V and 4 bases at J; junction bases unmatched: 5. The CDR3 here is CAIRGQGLYEQYF. The CDR3 DNA follows: TGTGCCATCAGAGGACAGGGCCTATACGAGCAGTACTTC.

Only a few counts were recorded for this clonotype. The gene calls are TRBV5-1 and TRBJ2-4; D is unclear. Germline CDR1 and CDR2: SGHRS and YFSETQ. V shed 3 bases and J shed 3 bases, with 13 bases lying between them. The CDR3 is 15 residues long. CDR3 nucleotides: TGCGCCAGCAGCTCGCGTGGGTTGGACAAAAACATTCAGTACTTC. It codes for CASSSRGLDKNIQYF.

This clonotype was observed a handful of times. This chain uses TRBV6-1 with TRBJ1-2, with D possibly being TRBD1 (5 bases). Germline V CDR1 and CDR2: MNHNS, SASEGT. The CDR3 extends over 15 amino acids. The V and J ends lost 6 bases and 5 bases respectively, with 19 bases between them. CDR3 sequence reads: CASRLFTGLGYGYTF. The CDR3 DNA sequence: TGTGCCAGCAGGCTATTTACAGGTTTAGGGTATGGCTACACCTTC.

The chain combines TRBV4-1 with TRBJ1-5; D possibly corresponds to TRBD1 (5 bases). This CDR3 is 14 amino acids long. Looked up from germline, CDR1 is MGHRA and CDR2 is YSYEKL. Trimming cost V 3 bases and J 6 bases, with 12 bases left between them. The CDR3 reads CASSHGRAGQPQHF. CDR3 bases: TGCGCCAGCAGCCATGGCAGGGCGGGTCAGCCCCAGCATTTT.

This clonotype was seen ten or more times. V and J are TRBV10-3 and TRBJ2-1; the match to TRBD2 covers 7 bases. The germline V gene encodes CDR1 ENHRY and CDR2 SYGVKD. The CDR3 has 13 amino acids. The trim removed 7 bases at V and 7 bases at J, leaving 7 bases unmatched. CDR3 in DNA: TGTGCCATCAATCGCGGGAGCGGGAATGAGCAGTTCTTC. This translates into CAINRGSGNEQFF.

The rearrangement uses TRBV28 and TRBJ2-7; D gene unclear. This CDR3 has 11 amino acids. The germline V gene has CDR1 MDHEN and CDR2 SYDVKM. Trimming left V 8 bases short and J 3 bases short, with 8 bases between. The CDR3: CASQKNYEQYF. CDR3 sequence (DNA): TGTGCCAGCCAGAAAAACTACGAGCAGTACTTC.

The chain has TRBV6-2 or TRBV6-3 and TRBJ2-5; D is unclear. The V end was cut by 9 bases, the J end by 2 bases, with 7 bases between. CDR1 and CDR2 from the germline V gene are MNHEY and SVGEGT. The CDR3 spans 11 residues. CDR3 in amino acids: CARDTQETQYF. CDR3 coding DNA: TGTGCCAGAGACACACAAGAGACCCAGTACTTC.

The rearrangement links TRBV20-1 to TRBJ2-1, with D possibly TRBD2 on 5 matching bases. V shed 1 base and J shed 3 bases, with 19 bases lying between them. Germline loops: CDR1 DFQATT, CDR2 SNEGSKA (reference sequence). The length of the CDR3 is 17 residues. CDR3 amino acids: CSARGGVSDNGYNEQFF. In nucleotides, the CDR3 is TGCAGTGCTAGAGGAGGTGTTAGCGATAACGGCTACAATGAGCAGTTCTTC.

This clonotype was seen a handful of times. The V call is TRBV4-3, the J call TRBJ2-7, with D maybe TRBD2 (6 bases). CDR3 size: 13 residues. Germline values: CDR1 LGHNA, CDR2 YSLEER. V lost 4 bases, J lost 3 bases, and 10 bases lay in between. The CDR3 DNA follows: TGCGCCAGCAGCCGCGGGGTATACTACGAGCAGTACTTC. Protein: CASSRGVYYEQYF.

This clonotype was detected ten times or more. V and J are TRBV29-1 and TRBJ2-5; TRBD1 agrees at 9 bases. The CDR3 runs to 13 residues. J lost 4 bases, V lost 8 bases, and 8 bases had no gene match. Germline CDR1 is SQVTM and CDR2 is ANQGSEA. Here the CDR3 DNA reads TGCAGCCTGGGACAGGGATGGGGAGAGACCCAGTACTTC. Protein product: CSLGQGWGETQYF.

This clonotype has at least ten counts. V and J are TRBV4-3 and TRBJ2-2; D call uncertain. CDR1 and CDR2 (germline): LGHNA, YSLEER. The V and J ends lost 1 base and 1 base respectively, with 10 bases between them. CDR3 length: 16 amino acids. DNA for the CDR3: TGCGCCAGCAGCCAAGGGGCGATAATGAACACCGGGGAGCTGTTTTTT. It yields the protein CASSQGAIMNTGELFF.

The V call is TRBV29-1, the J call TRBJ2-2; D gene uncertain. Germline CDR1 SQVTM, CDR2 ANQGSEA. This CDR3 is 14 amino acids long. V was pared by 6 bases and J by 0 bases, with 11 bases between. The DNA for the CDR3 is TGCAGCGTCTTAATAGACCCGAACACCGGGGAGCTGTTTTTT. This translates into CSVLIDPNTGELFF.

This chain connects TRBV12-3 or TRBV12-4 to TRBJ2-7; D is perhaps TRBD1 or TRBD2 (5 bases each). Trimming left V 5 bases short and J 0 bases short, with 14 bases between. The CDR3 sequence is 15 residues long. This CDR3 is CASSPIGAGSYEQYF. Here the CDR3 DNA reads TGTGCCAGCAGTCCCATAGGGGCGGGCTCCTACGAGCAGTACTTC.

This clonotype was seen more than once but under ten times. V is TRBV18 and J is TRBJ2-6; possibly TRBD1 or TRBD2 for D (5 bases each). The ends were cut back, 5 bases at V and 0 bases at J, with 14 bases in the middle. Germline assignment: CDR1 KGHSH and CDR2 LQKENI. The length of the CDR3 is 17 residues. The CDR3 DNA reads as TGTGCCAGCTCAGCCGGGACGGGGAGCTCTGGGGCCAACGTCCTGACTTTC. It specifies CASSAGTGSSGANVLTF.

The CDR3 is CASGLVVAGGSTDTQYF. The CDR3 region has the DNA TGTGCTAGTGGTTTGGTCGTCGCCGGGGGGAGCACAGATACGCAGTATTTT. V gene TRBV12-5 combines with J gene TRBJ2-3, with TRBD2 matching 7 bases. V lost 0 bases to trimming and J lost 0 bases; unmatched junction nucleotides: 6. Germline V gene data show CDR1 as LGHNT and CDR2 as FRNRAP. The length of the CDR3 is 17 residues.

Turning to this clonotype: This may arise from a read error, as a much more abundant clone is one base away. The limits of the CDR3 on the DNA are not certain, so only TCRdb's listed CDR3 is given. The gene calls are TRBV12-3 or TRBV12-4 and TRBJ2-1; the tabulated D call, TRBD2, remains unverified against the DNA. Termini included, the CDR3 measures 16 amino acids. The CDR3 loop is CASSSSGLASYNEQFF.

This clonotype was counted only a few times. The V and J genes are TRBV4-1 and TRBJ2-3; TRBD2 agrees at 12 bases. Germline CDR1 MGHRA, CDR2 YSYEKL. V lost 6 bases and J lost 6; bases outside the gene matches: 7. This CDR3 has 15 residues. The DNA of the CDR3 is TGCGCCAGCAGGTTGACTAGCGGGAGTTGGGATACGCAGTATTTT. This translates into CASRLTSGSWDTQYF.

This clonotype was seen only a few times. The gene calls are TRBV7-9 and TRBJ1-2; D not resolved. The V gene lost 3 bases and the J gene lost 2 bases, with 13 bases spanning the gap. The germline V gene has CDR1 SEHNR and CDR2 FQNEAQ (reference sequence). The CDR3 is 15 residues long. CDR3 loop: CASSLLLNLNYGYTF. The CDR3 DNA follows: TGTGCCAGCAGCTTGTTACTAAATTTAAACTATGGCTACACCTTC.

The chain couples TRBV10-3 to TRBJ2-7, with 10 positions matching TRBD1. V shed 3 bases and J 4 bases; nucleotides not matched to a gene: 6. The CDR3 loop spans 15 amino acids. Germline V CDR1 and CDR2: ENHRY, SYGVKD. This CDR3 reads CAISDPTGGLYEQYF. In DNA form, the CDR3 reads TGTGCCATCAGTGATCCGACAGGGGGCTTATACGAGCAGTACTTC.